This T cell receptor (beta chain) was identified during a study of spatial heterogeneity in lung cancer. Overall study context: Raw sequencing reads included, on average, more than eight appearances of each unique TCR and UMI combination. Overall study results and limits: Blood contained ubiquitous expanded tumor TCRs more at resection than at follow-up.

Time point of the sample: sample taken at primary tumor resection. Unsorted tumor, nontumor lung tissue or cryopreserved PBMC supplied the whole RNA. With regard to this clonotype: Its cognate antigen is unknown.

Individual TCR cDNA molecules each bore their own unique molecular identifier. A single record per CDR3 protein comes from TCRdb applying MiXCR to the 5' RACE reads. The sample lists tens of thousands of distinct CDR3 sequences, 12% occurring once. This CDR3 has 14 residues. V lost 0 bases and J 0 bases, leaving 6 bases between the germline ends. Germline V gene sequence: CDR1 MNHNY, CDR2 SVGAGI (reference sequence). This specimen was PBMCs, taken at surgery. This TCR was recovered from a male donor with early-stage non-small cell lung cancer. This chain uses TRBV6-6 with TRBJ2-7; D not resolved. CDR3 amino acids: CASSYSPSSYEQYF. The DNA for the CDR3 is TGTGCCAGCAGTTACTCGCCGTCCTCCTACGAGCAGTACTTC.